This TCR beta chain is from a study of blood T cell repertoires in COVID-19. Membership in each cohort depended on participant-reported clinical history. V trimming: 5 bases; J trimming: 3 bases; junction bases outside the gene matches: 8. This CDR3 spans 16 amino acids. Germline V gives CDR1 SGHTA, CDR2 FQGNSA. This clone was detected only once. In the original workflow: Quantification of nucleated cells was approximated via reference gene primer amplification. Sequencing was performed with immunoSEQ multiplex PCR; in TCRdb, only in-frame clones are kept and a portion is missing. V, J and clone size were drawn from that table, and D and trimming were deduced from the DNA. This table holds about 220,000 clones, 87% found once.

Sequencing was done on a sample of PBMCs or T cells enriched from blood (not recorded which). The receptor was isolated from a woman under 40 with acute COVID-19. The chain is built from TRBV7-2 and TRBJ1-2; 11 nucleotides align to TRBD1. The CDR3 DNA is TGTGCCAGCAGCCCCGGACAGGGGGCTAGGTACTATGGCTACACCTTC. Its translation is CASSPGQGARYYGYTF.